This T cell receptor (beta chain) is from a study of T cell changes during pregnancy in multiple sclerosis (dated by TCRdb to about 2019). About the study as a whole: Changes in the T cell repertoire over the course of pregnancy were examined in this study in women with multiple sclerosis.

At the junction V is shortened by 7 bases and J by 2 bases, with 14 bases in between. The CDR3 runs 14 amino acids, cysteine and phenylalanine included. Here the CDR3 DNA is all that survives: 42 bases in frame from base 1. CDR1 is given as MNHEY and CDR2 as SVGAGI, both from the germline V gene. About this clone itself: This clone's antigen is unknown. Qualities for individual bases were not recorded, and no much larger clone is one base off.

Library preparation was by the immunoSEQ multiplex PCR assay. In its TCRdb copy, this immuneACCESS table keeps in-frame sequences only and misses some clones. Where compared with another copy, unresolved V genes explain less than half of these, and the others have no known cause. The sample table holds 85,000 to 100,000 clones, of which approximately 92% were seen once. The top ten clones comprise approximately 2.2% of the sample. The chain is encoded by TRBV6-5 joined to TRBJ1-1; the D gene is not confidently resolved. Sequenced here: peripheral blood, sampled after pregnancy. This clonotype was sampled from a female donor with multiple sclerosis, enrolled in a pregnancy study. The nucleotides are TGTGCCAGCACCCTAACCCCCCGCAACACTGAAGCTTTCTTT. The resulting protein is CASTLTPRNTEAFF.